This T cell receptor beta chain was profiled in a study of T cell responses to AZD1222 COVID-19 vaccine. This table comes from immunoSEQ multiplex PCR, and its TCRdb copy is limited to in-frame clones, with some not included. The table has some 88,000 clones, around nine tenths seen once; the top ten hold approximately 5%. V shed 1 base and J 2 bases; nucleotides not matched to a gene: 3. Germline CDR1 is SGHAT and CDR2 is FQNNGV. CDR3 length: 15 amino acids. Second-dose groups at about 4 or about 12 weeks were pooled. As to this clone: Its antigen is undetermined.

Findings and limits, study-wide: Clonal diversity was possibly underestimated, and the donors were mostly white British, with more females. Receipt of two AZD1222 doses was followed by a rise in Spike-specific TCR breadth and depth.

Here the sequenced sample was peripheral blood, taken 28 days after the second AZD1222 dose. V is TRBV11-2 and J is TRBJ2-5; 8 nucleotides line up with TRBD2. The receptor comes from an adult who received the AZD1222 COVID-19 vaccine. CDR3 nucleotides: TGTGCCAGCAGCTTAGTCGGCGGGGGGCAAGAGACCCAGTACTTC. It yields the protein CASSLVGGGQETQYF.